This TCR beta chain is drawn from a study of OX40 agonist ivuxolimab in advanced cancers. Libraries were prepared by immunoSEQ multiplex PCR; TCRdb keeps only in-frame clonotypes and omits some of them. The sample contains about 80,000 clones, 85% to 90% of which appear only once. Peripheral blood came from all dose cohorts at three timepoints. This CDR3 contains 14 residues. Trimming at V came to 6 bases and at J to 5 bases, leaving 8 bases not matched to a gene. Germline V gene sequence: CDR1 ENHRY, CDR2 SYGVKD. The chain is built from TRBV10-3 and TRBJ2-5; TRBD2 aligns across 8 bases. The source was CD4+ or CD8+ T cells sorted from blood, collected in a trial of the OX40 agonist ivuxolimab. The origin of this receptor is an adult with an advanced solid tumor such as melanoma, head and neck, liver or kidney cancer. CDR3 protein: CAIRAGGLTETQYF. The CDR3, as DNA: TGTGCCATCAGGGCGGGGGGCCTGACGGAGACCCAGTACTTC.